These 21 T cell receptor beta chains were all obtained from the same sample, sequenced in a study of beta chain features in type 1 diabetes. Expressed TCRB transcripts were sequenced after all isolated RNA was converted to cDNA. TCRdb's copy holds only in-frame clones and misses some; the assay was immunoSEQ multiplex PCR. The sample records some 350,000 clones, over 9% being singletons. Their specific antigens are unknown. The study, taken as a whole, reports: Moderate yet significant TCRB CDR3 shortening was seen in Type 1 diabetes patients in all four CD4+ subsets.

The sequencing sample was made of central memory CD4+ T cells from blood. Receptors were obtained from a young man with type 1 diabetes.

This chain joins TRBV5-1 and TRBJ1-1, with 8 bases identical to TRBD1. With V trimmed by 4 bases and J by 5 bases, 10 bases remained unmatched. This CDR3 comprises 15 residues. Germline CDR1 and CDR2: SGHRS and YFSETQ. The CDR3 sequence: CASSPGTGEGTEAFF. The CDR3, as DNA: TGCGCCAGCAGCCCCGGGACAGGTGAGGGAACTGAAGCTTTCTTT.

The V call is TRBV9, the J call TRBJ2-1; no reliable D call. The CDR3 contains 15 residues. V lost 0 bases, J lost 4 bases, and 11 bases lay in between. CDR1 is SGDLS and CDR2 is YYNGEE in the germline V gene. Here the CDR3 DNA reads TGTGCCAGCAGCGTAGGACCCGGGCCTTACAATGAGCAGTTCTTC. Translated, it gives CASSVGPGPYNEQFF.

The gene calls are TRBV29-1 and TRBJ1-2; a possible D gene is TRBD1 (5 bases). V gave up 0 bases and J gave up 3 bases, with 17 bases separating them. This CDR3 region has 16 residues. Germline V CDR1 and CDR2: SQVTM, ANQGSEA. Written as DNA, the CDR3 is TGCAGCGTTGAAGATTCGGGCACCGGGGGGGACTATGGCTACACCTTC. Its protein product is CSVEDSGTGGDYGYTF.

This chain uses TRBV29-1 with TRBJ2-7, with D possibly being TRBD1 or TRBD2 (5 bases each). This CDR3 is built from 15 residues. The V gene's germline CDR1 is SQVTM and CDR2 ANQGSEA. V was trimmed by 6 bases and J by 5 bases, leaving 23 bases between them. The CDR3 DNA sequence: TGCAGCGTAGCGGCCAGGGCGCAGTCTTCCCACGAGCAGTACTTC. Translating gives CSVAARAQSSHEQYF.

This clone was seen many times. One end of the junction does not line up with germline, which may come from a read error. This rearrangement joins TRBV28 to TRBJ2-7; 8 nucleotides line up with TRBD1. The germline gives CDR1 MDHEN, CDR2 SYDVKM. CDR3 length: 11 residues. The CDR3 bases are TGTGCCAGCAGTTATTCCGGGACAGGATGGTTC. Its translation is CASSYSGTGWF.

This rearrangement joins TRBV4-3 to TRBJ2-2; 7 nucleotides align to TRBD1. This CDR3 is 16 amino acids long. Germline trimming cut 1 base from V and 6 bases from J; bases unmatched to any gene: 8. In germline, CDR1 is LGHNA, CDR2 YSLEER. CDR3 nucleotides: TGCGCCAGCAGCCAAGGAGGGGGCAATATTGCCGGGGAGCTGTTTTTT. Translation gives CASSQGGGNIAGELFF.

The genes are TRBV7-2 and TRBJ1-5, with a tentative D call TRBD1 (6 bases). The CDR3 sequence is 14 residues long. Trimming cost V 0 bases and J 5 bases, with 8 bases left between them. The germline gives CDR1 SGHTA, CDR2 FQGNSA. CDR3 in DNA: TGTGCCAGCAGCTTAGCGAAGGGGGATCAGCCCCAGCATTTT. It translates to CASSLAKGDQPQHF.

This clone was counted many times. This chain joins TRBV2 and TRBJ1-5, with 8 bases matching TRBD1. Per the germline V gene, CDR1 is SNHLY and CDR2 is FYNNEI. This CDR3 has 12 residues. The V segment lost 7 bases and the J segment 6 bases; nucleotides outside the gene matches: 2. The DNA of the CDR3 is TGTGCCAGCAAGCAGGGGGCTCAGCCCCAGCATTTT. Translated: CASKQGAQPQHF.

A few counts support this clone. J is TRBJ2-7 and V is TRBV19; TRBD2 aligns across 13 bases. The germline CDR1 and CDR2 sequences are LNHDA and SQIVND (reference sequence). The CDR3 consists of 15 residues. Trimming removed 10 bases from V and 0 bases from J; junction bases left unmatched: 6. CDR3 region: CATGLAGSSSYEQYF. In DNA form, the CDR3 reads TGTGCCACGGGACTAGCGGGAAGTAGCTCCTACGAGCAGTACTTC.

This clone was seen more than once but under ten times. The J gene is TRBJ2-3, the V gene TRBV7-2; 11 bases map to TRBD2. CDR3 length equals 15 residues. J gave up 3 bases and V 6 bases, and 5 bases lay outside the gene matches. The germline V gene encodes CDR1 SGHTA and CDR2 FQGNSA. The CDR3 bases are TGTGCCAGCAGTGGCCCTAGCGGGAGGACAGATACGCAGTATTTT. This sequence encodes CASSGPSGRTDTQYF.

V gene TRBV19 combines with J gene TRBJ2-7, with D perhaps assigned TRBD1 or TRBD2 (5 bases each). CDR1 and CDR2 (germline): LNHDA, SQIVND (reference sequence). Trimming cost V 6 bases and J 5 bases, with 8 bases left between them. This CDR3 has 11 residues. The CDR3 here is CASRRGDEQYF. The DNA of the CDR3 is TGTGCCAGTAGAAGGGGAGACGAGCAGTACTTC.

This chain uses TRBV18 with TRBJ1-4; 7 bases are a match to TRBD1. The CDR3 is 16 residues long. The junction had 6 bases not matched to a gene; V was cut back by 0 bases and J by 5 bases. Per the germline V gene, CDR1 is KGHSH and CDR2 is LQKENI. The CDR3 sequence: CASSPPKGTANEKLFF. The CDR3 DNA sequence: TGTGCCAGCTCACCACCGAAAGGGACAGCAAATGAAAAACTGTTTTTT.

The genes are TRBV19 and TRBJ1-5, with TRBD1 matching over 10 bases. Looked up from germline, CDR1 is LNHDA and CDR2 is SQIVND (reference sequence). V was pared by 5 bases and J by 7 bases, with 14 bases of the junction left unmatched. There are 17 residues in the CDR3. In DNA, the CDR3 is TGTGCCAGTAGTTCGCTTCGTGACAGGGGGCTGTGGCAGCCCCAGCATTTT. Amino acids: CASSSLRDRGLWQPQHF.

The V call is TRBV7-2, the J call TRBJ2-5; D remains unclear. V was clipped by 1 base and J by 4 bases, with 13 bases between them. The CDR3 contains 15 residues. In germline, CDR1 is SGHTA, CDR2 FQGNSA. CDR3 sequence reads: CASSLVGGAVETQYF. Written as DNA, the CDR3 is TGTGCCAGCAGCTTAGTAGGTGGCGCGGTAGAGACCCAGTACTTC.

J is TRBJ2-7 and V is TRBV7-8; 7 bases fit TRBD2. The CDR3 runs 15 residues. Trimming removed 5 bases from V and 5 bases from J; junction bases left unmatched: 12. From germline, CDR1 is SGHVS and CDR2 FQNEAQ. The chain's CDR3 is CASSPQSGGRHEQYF. As DNA, the CDR3 is TGTGCCAGCAGCCCCCAGTCGGGCGGGAGACACGAGCAGTACTTC.

This clone turned up a few times. This chain uses TRBV7-8 with TRBJ2-2; the D is unclear. Trimming shortened V by 4 bases and J by 6 bases, and 15 bases separated the two germline ends. Germline V gives CDR1 SGHVS, CDR2 FQNEAQ. The CDR3 extends over 15 amino acids. CDR3 DNA: TGTGCCAGCAGCTCGCCCCGGACCCACGCCGGGGAGCTGTTTTTT. It is translated as CASSSPRTHAGELFF. Together with reference TRBV7-8 and TRBJ2-2, the CDR3 gives the full variable domain: GAGVSQSPRYKVAKRGQDVALRCDPISGHVSLFWYQQALGQGPEFLTYFQNEAQLDKSGLPSDRFFAERPEGSVSTLKIQRTQQEDSAVYLCASSSPRTHAGELFFGEGSRLTVL.

Ten or more counts support this clone. The J gene is TRBJ2-7, the V gene TRBV5-1; weak D call: TRBD1 (5 bases). The germline CDR1 and CDR2 sequences are SGHRS and YFSETQ. This CDR3 spans 17 amino acids. Trimming pared 4 bases from V and 1 base from J, leaving 21 bases between. CDR3 in amino acids: CASSPPPPQGSSYEQYF. The DNA for the CDR3 is TGCGCCAGCAGCCCCCCCCCTCCGCAGGGCTCGTCCTACGAGCAGTACTTC. Full variable domain (missing parts from reference TRBV5-1 and TRBJ2-7): KAGVTQTPRYLIKTRGQQVTLSCSPISGHRSVSWYQQTPGQGLQFLFEYFSETQRNKGNFPGRFSGRQFSNSRSEMNVSTLELGDSALYLCASSPPPPQGSSYEQYFGPGTRLTVT.

This clone was counted only a few times. This chain connects TRBV6-5 to TRBJ2-1; 7 nucleotides agree with TRBD2. V was pared by 0 bases and J by 7 bases, with 9 bases of the junction left unmatched. This CDR3 spans 16 amino acids. Germline CDR1 and CDR2: MNHEY and SVGAGI. The CDR3 is CASSYSISPGGNEQFF. The CDR3 region has the DNA TGTGCCAGCAGTTACTCGATTTCCCCGGGGGGAAATGAGCAGTTCTTC.

This clone has more than one count but fewer than ten. V is TRBV14 and J is TRBJ2-7, with D possibly being TRBD2 (5 bases). Germline V gene sequence: CDR1 SGHDN, CDR2 FVKESK. The V and J ends lost 5 bases and 5 bases respectively, with 19 bases between them. CDR3 length: 15 residues. DNA of the CDR3: TGTGCCAGCAGCGTCGGACTGCTTCGTCGGGACGAGCAGTACTTC. Its protein product is CASSVGLLRRDEQYF.

There are a few counts of this clone. The chain couples TRBV7-9 to TRBJ2-4, with D unclear. The CDR3 has 13 amino acids. From germline, CDR1 is SEHNR and CDR2 FQNEAQ (reference sequence). V was trimmed by 1 base and J by 7 bases, leaving 8 bases between them. CDR3 sequence (DNA): TGTGCCAGCAGCTTAGGAGCTCTGAACATTCAGTACTTC. This encodes CASSLGALNIQYF.

This clone was seen a handful of times. V gene TRBV18 combines with J gene TRBJ2-7, with D perhaps being TRBD1 or TRBD2 (6 bases each). V lost 8 bases and J 7 bases, leaving 21 bases between the germline ends. The CDR3 sequence is 14 residues long. Germline values: CDR1 KGHSH, CDR2 LQKENI. CDR3 in amino acids: CASHAGQSSSEQYF. In DNA, the CDR3 is TGTGCCAGCCACGCGGGACAAAGTTCTTCGGAGCAGTACTTC.